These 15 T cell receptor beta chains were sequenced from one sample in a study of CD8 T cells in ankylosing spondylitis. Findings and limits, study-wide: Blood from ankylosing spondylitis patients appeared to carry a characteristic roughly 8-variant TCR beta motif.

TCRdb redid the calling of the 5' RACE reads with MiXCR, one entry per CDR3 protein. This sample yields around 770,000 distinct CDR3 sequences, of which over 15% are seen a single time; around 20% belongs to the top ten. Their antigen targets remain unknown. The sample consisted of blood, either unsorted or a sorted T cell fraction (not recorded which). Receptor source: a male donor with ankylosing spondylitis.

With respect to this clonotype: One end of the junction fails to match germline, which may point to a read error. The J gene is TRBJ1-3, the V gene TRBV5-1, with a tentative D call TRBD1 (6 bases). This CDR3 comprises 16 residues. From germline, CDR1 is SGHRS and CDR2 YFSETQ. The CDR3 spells CASTLGSGASGNTIYF. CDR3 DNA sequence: TGCGCCAGCACCTTGGGTTCGGGGGCGTCTGGAAACACCATATATTTT.

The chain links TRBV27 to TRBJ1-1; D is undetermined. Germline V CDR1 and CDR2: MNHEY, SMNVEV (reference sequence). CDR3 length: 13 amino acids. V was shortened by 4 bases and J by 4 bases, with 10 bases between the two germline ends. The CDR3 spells CASSSAFGTEAFF. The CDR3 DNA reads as TGTGCCAGCAGTTCGGCTTTCGGCACTGAAGCTTTCTTT.

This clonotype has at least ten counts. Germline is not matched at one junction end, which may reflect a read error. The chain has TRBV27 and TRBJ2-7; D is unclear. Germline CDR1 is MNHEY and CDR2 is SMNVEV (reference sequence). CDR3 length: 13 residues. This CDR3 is CASSFGQNYEQYF. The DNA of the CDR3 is TGCGCCAGCAGCTTCGGGCAGAACTACGAGCAGTACTTC.

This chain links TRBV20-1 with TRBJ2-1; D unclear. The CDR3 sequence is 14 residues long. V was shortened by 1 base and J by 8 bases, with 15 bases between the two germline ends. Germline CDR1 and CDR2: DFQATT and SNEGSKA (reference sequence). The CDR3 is CSARVARRLDEQFF. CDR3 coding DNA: TGCAGTGCTAGAGTGGCACGAAGGCTCGATGAGCAGTTCTTC.

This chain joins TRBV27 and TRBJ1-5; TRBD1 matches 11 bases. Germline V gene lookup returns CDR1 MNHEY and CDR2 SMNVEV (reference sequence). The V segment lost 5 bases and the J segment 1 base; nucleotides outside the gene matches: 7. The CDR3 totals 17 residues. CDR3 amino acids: CASSAWTGGASNQPQHF. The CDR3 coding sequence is TGTGCCAGCAGTGCCTGGACAGGGGGCGCGAGCAATCAGCCCCAGCATTTT.

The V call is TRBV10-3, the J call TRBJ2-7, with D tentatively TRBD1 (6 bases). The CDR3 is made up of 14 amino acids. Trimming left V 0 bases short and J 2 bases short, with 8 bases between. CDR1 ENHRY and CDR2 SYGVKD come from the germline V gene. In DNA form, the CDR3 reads TGTGCCATCAGTGAGTCTCAGGGGACCTACGAGCAGTACTTC. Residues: CAISESQGTYEQYF.

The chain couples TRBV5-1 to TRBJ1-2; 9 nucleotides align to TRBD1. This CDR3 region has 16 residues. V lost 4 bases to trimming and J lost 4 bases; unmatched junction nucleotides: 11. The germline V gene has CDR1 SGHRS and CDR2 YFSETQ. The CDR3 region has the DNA TGCGCCAGCAGCCTGTTGGCGGGACAGGGCGGCTATGGCTACACCTTC. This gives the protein CASSLLAGQGGYGYTF.

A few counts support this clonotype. For the CDR3, the DNA is TGCAGTGCTCCCCTGAATACGCAGTATTTT. Residues: CSAPLNTQYF. V and J are TRBV20-1 and TRBJ2-3, with no clear D. The CDR3 contains 10 residues. V shed 5 bases and J shed 7 bases, with 7 bases lying between them. Per the germline V gene, CDR1 is DFQATT and CDR2 is SNEGSKA (reference sequence).

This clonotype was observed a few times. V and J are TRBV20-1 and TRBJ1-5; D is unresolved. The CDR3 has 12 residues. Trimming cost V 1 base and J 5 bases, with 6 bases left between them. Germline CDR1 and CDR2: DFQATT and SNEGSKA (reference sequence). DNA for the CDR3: TGCAGTGCTAGAGGCGCGGATCAGCCCCAGCATTTT. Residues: CSARGADQPQHF.

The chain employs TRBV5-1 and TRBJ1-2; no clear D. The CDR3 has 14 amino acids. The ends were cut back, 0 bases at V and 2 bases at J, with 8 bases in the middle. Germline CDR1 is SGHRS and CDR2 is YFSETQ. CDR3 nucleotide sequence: TGCGCCAGCAGCTTGGTCGACTCGAACTATGGCTACACCTTC. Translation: CASSLVDSNYGYTF. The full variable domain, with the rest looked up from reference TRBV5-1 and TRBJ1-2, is KAGVTQTPRYLIKTRGQQVTLSCSPISGHRSVSWYQQTPGQGLQFLFEYFSETQRNKGNFPGRFSGRQFSNSRSEMNVSTLELGDSALYLCASSLVDSNYGYTFGSGTRLTVV.

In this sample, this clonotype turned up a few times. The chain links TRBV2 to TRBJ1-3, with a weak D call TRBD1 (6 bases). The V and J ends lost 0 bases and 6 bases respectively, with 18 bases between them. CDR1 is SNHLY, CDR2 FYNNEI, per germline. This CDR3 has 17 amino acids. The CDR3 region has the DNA TGTGCCAGCAGTGAAGCAGGTTTATACAGGGCTGCAAACACCATATATTTT. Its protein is CASSEAGLYRAANTIYF.

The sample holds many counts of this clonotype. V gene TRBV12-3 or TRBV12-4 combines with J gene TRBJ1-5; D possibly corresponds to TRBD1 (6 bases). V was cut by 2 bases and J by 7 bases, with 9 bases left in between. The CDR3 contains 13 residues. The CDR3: CASSLIGGQPQHF. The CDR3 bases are TGTGCCAGCAGTTTAATCGGGGGCCAGCCCCAGCATTTT.

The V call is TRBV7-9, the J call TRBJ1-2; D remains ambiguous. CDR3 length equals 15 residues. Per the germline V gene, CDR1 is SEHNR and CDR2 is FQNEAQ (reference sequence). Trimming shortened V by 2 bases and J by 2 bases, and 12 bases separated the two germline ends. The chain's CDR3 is CASSLYPDPNYGYTF. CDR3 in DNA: TGTGCCAGCAGCTTATATCCAGACCCGAACTATGGCTACACCTTC.

CDR3 loop: CASSLGPRSYSNQPQHF. The CDR3 region has the DNA TGTGCCAGCAGCTTAGGGCCCCGGTCTTATAGCAATCAGCCCCAGCATTTT. The rearrangement links TRBV7-2 to TRBJ1-5; D is uncertain. V dropped 1 base and J dropped 0 bases, with 13 bases sitting between them. Per the germline V gene, CDR1 is SGHTA and CDR2 is FQGNSA. This CDR3 is built from 17 residues.

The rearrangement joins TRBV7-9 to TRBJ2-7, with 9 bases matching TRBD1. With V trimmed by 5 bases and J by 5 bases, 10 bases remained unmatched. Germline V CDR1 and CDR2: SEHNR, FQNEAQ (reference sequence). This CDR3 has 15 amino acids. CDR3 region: CASSRPDRGSHEQYF. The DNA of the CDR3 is TGTGCCAGCAGCCGGCCGGACAGGGGATCCCACGAGCAGTACTTC.